This T cell receptor (beta chain) came from a study of blood T cells in healthy people across ages. In this sample, this clonotype turned up a few times. The antigen remains unidentified. Researchers report isolating at least 6 million PBMCs per sample. Findings of the study overall: For the donors, CMV status was unknown and possibly confounded expanded clonotype changes. Underestimates were what the diversity estimates from one million T cells were considered to be.

Trimming took 0 bases from V and 4 from J, leaving 16 bases between them. CDR1 is DFQATT and CDR2 is SNEGSKA in the germline V gene (reference sequence). This CDR3 has 16 amino acids. Through a sample-barcoded 5' primer and a J-beta primer mix, a second PCR was run for about 6 to 11 cycles. TCRdb reanalysed the 5' RACE reads using MiXCR and keeps one entry per CDR3 protein. The sample yields fewer than 1 million distinct CDR3 sequences, roughly 44% seen once. Sequencing used blood. This clonotype was obtained from a man aged 55 to 70 in good health. This sequence joins TRBV20-1 and TRBJ2-1; D gene uncertain. The CDR3 is CSARDGSPRVYNEQFF. In DNA, the CDR3 is TGCAGTGCTAGAGATGGTAGTCCCCGGGTTTACAATGAGCAGTTCTTC.